This T cell receptor beta chain appears in the sequencing data of a study of blood T cells in healthy people across ages. Study-level points and caveats: It was found that TCR beta diversity correlated strongly with the percentage of naive T cells.

On this clonotype: Its antigen is still unknown.

Per-sample yields of isolated PBMCs were at least 6.5 million. Total RNA amounts of at least 5.5 micrograms were extracted per sample. A second roughly 6 to 11 cycle PCR used barcoded and J-beta primers. One entry per CDR3 protein results from TCRdb running MiXCR on the 5' RACE reads. Altogether roughly 800,000 distinct CDR3 sequences are present, roughly 25% being singletons, with the ten largest covering approximately 4%. The length of the CDR3 is 16 residues. V trimming: 5 bases; J trimming: 4 bases; junction bases outside the gene matches: 14. CDR1 and CDR2 from the germline V gene are SQVTM and ANQGSEA. This same sample was also taken into another study, of T cells of mothers and their children. In that study: Related mother-child pairs shared marginally more repertoire than unrelated pairs, though not significantly.

The source of this sequence is a boy younger than 18 in good health. The chain carries TRBV29-1 and TRBJ1-1, with 9 bases matching TRBD1. Input material: blood. CDR3 sequence: CSVLGSTGGYGTEAFF. CDR3 sequence (DNA): TGCAGCGTTTTAGGATCAACAGGGGGCTATGGCACTGAAGCTTTCTTT.